Each of the 18 T cell receptor beta chains below was sequenced from the same sample in a study of OX40 agonist ivuxolimab in advanced cancers. Libraries were prepared by immunoSEQ multiplex PCR; TCRdb keeps only in-frame clonotypes and omits some of them. The sample carries around 59,000 clones, more than 75% recorded once. The sample here was CD4+ or CD8+ T cells sorted from blood, taken in a trial of the OX40 agonist ivuxolimab. The receptors were sampled from an adult with an advanced solid tumor such as melanoma, head and neck, liver or kidney cancer.

The gene calls are TRBV19 and TRBJ1-3; D ambiguous. Per germline, CDR1 LNHDA and CDR2 SQIVND (reference sequence). Trimming shortened V by 3 bases and J by 6 bases, and 6 bases separated the two germline ends. This CDR3 spans 12 amino acids. For the CDR3, the DNA is TGTGCCAGTAGTATGGGTGAAAACACCATATATTTT. Translating gives CASSMGENTIYF.

The CDR3 sequence is CASLTTNTGELFF. The CDR3 nucleotides are TGTGCCAGCCTAACTACAAACACCGGGGAGCTGTTTTTT. The chain carries TRBV28 and TRBJ2-2; D unresolved. V was cut by 8 bases and J by 2 bases, with 9 bases left in between. Looked up from germline, CDR1 is MDHEN and CDR2 is SYDVKM. The CDR3 spans 13 residues.

The V gene is TRBV6-5, the J gene TRBJ2-5; possibly TRBD1 for D (6 bases). The V end was cut by 6 bases, the J end by 4 bases, with 15 bases between. This CDR3 is built from 14 residues. Germline V CDR1 and CDR2: MNHEY, SVGAGI. CDR3 nucleotide sequence: TGTGCCAGCAGAAACCCCAGGGGAATAGAGACCCAGTACTTC. Its translation is CASRNPRGIETQYF.

This CDR3 is CASSLVAGLAKNIQYF. CDR3 bases: TGTGCCAGCAGCTTAGTCGCAGGGTTGGCCAAAAACATTCAGTACTTC. The gene calls are TRBV7-8 and TRBJ2-4; TRBD1 is a possible D gene (5 bases). Germline V gene sequence: CDR1 SGHVS, CDR2 FQNEAQ. Trimming removed 1 base from V and 1 base from J, with 11 bases in between. There are 16 residues in the CDR3.

The rearrangement joins TRBV9 to TRBJ1-1; a possible D gene is TRBD1 (6 bases). CDR3 length: 13 residues. V was clipped by 3 bases and J by 0 bases, with 6 bases between them. Germline-derived CDR1 and CDR2 are SGDLS and YYNGEE. This chain's CDR3 is CASSGDMNTEAFF. Here the CDR3 DNA reads TGTGCCAGCAGCGGGGACATGAACACTGAAGCTTTCTTT. Together with reference TRBV9 and TRBJ1-1, the CDR3 gives the full variable domain: DSGVTQTPKHLITATGQRVTLRCSPRSGDLSVYWYQQSLDQGLQFLIQYYNGEERAKGNILERFSAQQFPDLHSELNLSSLELGDSALYFCASSGDMNTEAFFGQGTRLTVV.

The chain links TRBV2 to TRBJ2-1; 9 positions agree with TRBD2. The CDR3 consists of 14 residues. Germline values: CDR1 SNHLY, CDR2 FYNNEI. V lost 7 bases and J lost 8; bases outside the gene matches: 9. CDR3 nucleotides: TGTGCCAGCAACAGACTAGCGGTCGTCCATGAGCAGTTCTTC. This codes for CASNRLAVVHEQFF.

This clone was counted only a few times. The sample has other DNA sequences that encode this CDR3 too. V is TRBV7-9 and J is TRBJ2-7, with D unresolved. V gave up 3 bases and J gave up 1 base, with 7 bases separating them. CDR1 SEHNR and CDR2 FQNEAQ come from the germline V gene (reference sequence). This CDR3 comprises 13 residues. CDR3 in DNA: TGTGCCAGCAGCTTGGCCGGGTCCTACGAGCAGTACTTC. Translation: CASSLAGSYEQYF.

This clone was counted only a few times. The V call is TRBV27, the J call TRBJ2-2; D may be TRBD2 (5 bases). The V gene's germline CDR1 is MNHEY and CDR2 SMNVEV (reference sequence). The CDR3 is made up of 16 amino acids. Trimming took 8 bases from V and 0 from J, leaving 16 bases between them. CDR3 sequence: CASRQPRVSNTGELFF. As DNA, the CDR3 is TGTGCCAGCCGTCAACCGCGGGTTTCGAACACCGGGGAGCTGTTTTTT.

The table lists this clone with a count of one. The chain employs TRBV10-3 and TRBJ2-5; D may be TRBD1 (5 bases). There are 14 residues in the CDR3. Trimming left V 6 bases short and J 4 bases short, with 15 bases between. The germline CDR1 and CDR2 sequences are ENHRY and SYGVKD. The CDR3 bases are TGTGCCATCAGCGAGGCAGGGTTTTCAGAGACCCAGTACTTC. As protein: CAISEAGFSETQYF.

DNA of the CDR3: TGTGCCAGCAGCTTATCCGGGACAGGGGGAGGAGAGACCCAGTACTTC. Translating it yields CASSLSGTGGGETQYF. The J gene is TRBJ2-5, the V gene TRBV5-4, with 11 bases fitting TRBD1. The CDR3 spans 16 residues. Germline-derived CDR1 and CDR2 are SGHNT and YYREEE (reference sequence). V trimming: 2 bases; J trimming: 4 bases; junction bases outside the gene matches: 7.

The sample holds a few counts of this clone. This chain uses TRBV19 with TRBJ2-7, with 7 bases fitting TRBD1. Germline CDR1 LNHDA, CDR2 SQIVND (reference sequence). The junction had 8 bases not matched to a gene; V was cut back by 5 bases and J by 4 bases. This CDR3 comprises 14 residues. Here the CDR3 reads CASSFRQGVYEQYF. The CDR3 bases are TGTGCCAGTAGTTTCCGACAGGGTGTGTACGAGCAGTACTTC.

The chain carries TRBV11-3 and TRBJ2-1; possibly TRBD2 for D (6 bases). CDR3 length: 14 residues. The V and J ends lost 3 bases and 8 bases respectively, with 14 bases between them. Germline values: CDR1 SGHNT, CDR2 YENEEA. The CDR3 spells CASSFRDLADEQFF. CDR3 bases: TGTGCCAGCAGCTTCCGGGACTTAGCGGATGAGCAGTTCTTC.

The V gene is TRBV7-2, the J gene TRBJ1-1; no clear D gene. The CDR3 spans 15 residues. V was clipped by 7 bases and J by 0 bases, with 15 bases between them. CDR1 is SGHTA and CDR2 is FQGNSA in the germline V gene. The CDR3 bases are TGTGCCAGCACCCCGGGAGGAGATCTGAACACTGAAGCTTTCTTT. It encodes CASTPGGDLNTEAFF.

This chain joins TRBV10-3 and TRBJ1-6; 9 bases agree with TRBD1. The CDR3 is 18 amino acids. V was pared by 3 bases and J by 7 bases, with 13 bases of the junction left unmatched. The germline V gene encodes CDR1 ENHRY and CDR2 SYGVKD. The chain's CDR3 is CAISDPYRGQFENSPLHF. In DNA, the CDR3 is TGTGCCATCAGTGATCCTTACAGGGGGCAATTCGAAAATTCACCCCTCCACTTT.

This clone was seen a few times. V is TRBV5-1 and J is TRBJ2-7; 10 bases line up with TRBD2. The germline V gene encodes CDR1 SGHRS and CDR2 YFSETQ. V was clipped by 6 bases and J by 2 bases; unmatched bases: 11. The CDR3 consists of 16 residues. CDR3 amino acids: CASTPAGGGPAYEQYF. The CDR3, as DNA: TGCGCCAGCACCCCAGCGGGAGGGGGGCCTGCCTACGAGCAGTACTTC.

The J gene is TRBJ1-4, the V gene TRBV21-1; the table calls TRBD1, which could not be checked here. TRBV21-1 is shown as a pseudogene. There are 21 residues in the CDR3. The CDR3 here is CASSQRSPQGGHLSGSEKLFF. CDR3 sequence (DNA): TGTGCCAGCAGCCAACGGTCCCCACAGGGTGGGCATTTGTCAGGCAGTGAAAAACTGTTTTTT.

The chain combines TRBV28 with TRBJ2-7, with D perhaps TRBD2 (6 bases). The CDR3 runs 15 residues. The V end lost 6 bases, the J end lost 3 bases, and 18 bases lay between the germline ends. CDR1 and CDR2 (germline): MDHEN, SYDVKM. The CDR3 DNA follows: TGTGCCAGCAGGGGCGGGGCGGTAGAACTCTACGAGCAGTACTTC. This gives the protein CASRGGAVELYEQYF. Using reference TRBV28 and TRBJ2-7 for the parts outside the CDR3, the full variable domain is DVKVTQSSRYLVKRTGEKVFLECVQDMDHENMFWYRQDPGLGLRLIYFSYDVKMKEKGDIPEGYSVSREKKERFSLILESASTNQTSMYLCASRGGAVELYEQYFGPGTRLTVT.

The CDR3 region has the DNA TGTGCCAGCAGTTTGACAGGGTATAACAATCAGCCCCAGCATTTT. It translates to CASSLTGYNNQPQHF. The V call is TRBV28, the J call TRBJ1-5; 7 bases agree with TRBD1. Germline V gives CDR1 MDHEN, CDR2 SYDVKM. The CDR3 is made up of 15 amino acids. V was clipped by 3 bases and J by 3 bases; unmatched bases: 5.